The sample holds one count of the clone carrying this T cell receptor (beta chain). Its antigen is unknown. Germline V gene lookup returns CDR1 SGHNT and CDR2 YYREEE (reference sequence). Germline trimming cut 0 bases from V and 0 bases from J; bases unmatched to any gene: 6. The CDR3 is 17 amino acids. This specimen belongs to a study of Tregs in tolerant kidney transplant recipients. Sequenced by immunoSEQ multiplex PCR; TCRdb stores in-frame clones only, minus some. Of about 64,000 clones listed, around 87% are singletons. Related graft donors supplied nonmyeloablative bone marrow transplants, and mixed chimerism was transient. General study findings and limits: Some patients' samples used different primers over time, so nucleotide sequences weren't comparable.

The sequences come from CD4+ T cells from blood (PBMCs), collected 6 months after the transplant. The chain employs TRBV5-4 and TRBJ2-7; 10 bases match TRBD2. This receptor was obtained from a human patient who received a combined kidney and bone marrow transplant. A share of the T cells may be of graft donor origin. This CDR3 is CASSLGSSGSPSYEQYF. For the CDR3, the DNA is TGTGCCAGCAGCTTGGGGTCTAGCGGGAGCCCCTCCTACGAGCAGTACTTC. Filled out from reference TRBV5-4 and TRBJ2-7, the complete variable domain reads ETGVTQSPTHLIKTRGQQVTLRCSSQSGHNTVSWYQQALGQGPQFIFQYYREEENGRGNFPPRFSGLQFPNYSSELNVNALELDDSALYLCASSLGSSGSPSYEQYFGPGTRLTVT.